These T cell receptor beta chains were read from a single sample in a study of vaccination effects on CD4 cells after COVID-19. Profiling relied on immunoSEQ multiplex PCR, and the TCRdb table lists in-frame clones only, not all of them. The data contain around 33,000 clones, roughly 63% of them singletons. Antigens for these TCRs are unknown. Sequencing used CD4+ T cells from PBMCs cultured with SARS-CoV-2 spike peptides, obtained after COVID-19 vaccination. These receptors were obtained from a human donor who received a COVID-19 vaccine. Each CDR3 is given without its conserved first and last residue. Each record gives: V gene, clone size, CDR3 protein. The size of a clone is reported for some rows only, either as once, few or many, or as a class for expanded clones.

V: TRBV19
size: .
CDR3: ASSIARQGQETQY

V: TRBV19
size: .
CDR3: ASSISSYNEQF

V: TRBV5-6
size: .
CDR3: ASSLAGAQANTEAF

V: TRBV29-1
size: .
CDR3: SVVPSKPQGTQY

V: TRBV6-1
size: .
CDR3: ASSDTRYGYT

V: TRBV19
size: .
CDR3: ASKLAGVPEQF

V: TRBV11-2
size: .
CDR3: ASGLGLTGELF

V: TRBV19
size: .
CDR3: ASSATSPGELF

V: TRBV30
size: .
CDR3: AWSAGRGAYGYT

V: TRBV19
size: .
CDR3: ASSHTDLNTEAF

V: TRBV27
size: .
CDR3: ASSRGQGARYGYT

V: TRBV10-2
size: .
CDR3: ASSVVRGSYEQY

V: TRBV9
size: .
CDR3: ASSVENNEQF

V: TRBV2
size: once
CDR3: ASKVTSGSQYNEQF

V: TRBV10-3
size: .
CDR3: AISETGLNEQF

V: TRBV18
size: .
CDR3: ASSPGLSSYEQY

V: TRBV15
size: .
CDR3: ATSRDRGLGGYT